This T cell receptor beta chain was found in a study of blood T cell repertoires in COVID-19. Measured with immunoSEQ multiplex PCR; TCRdb has only the in-frame clones, and not every one. The sample includes 80,000 to 100,000 clones, approximately 84% of them seen just once. CDR1 and CDR2 from the germline V gene are MGHDK and SYGVNS. After removal of 2 bases from V and 2 bases from J, the junction contained 5 bases not matched to a gene. The CDR3 loop spans 16 amino acids. The chain uses TRBV25-1 and TRBJ2-4; TRBD2 aligns across 8 bases. The sequenced sample consisted of peripheral blood. The TCR was taken from a man in his sixties with acute or convalescent COVID-19. The CDR3 loop is CASSEPGGASKNIQYF. The CDR3 coding sequence is TGTGCCAGCAGTGAACCCGGGGGGGCCTCCAAAAACATTCAGTACTTC.